Described below is a single T cell receptor (beta chain) sequence and its context. Its antigen is currently unknown. The data were obtained in a study of cytomegalovirus exposure and HLA in healthy donors. General study results and limits: Most subjects had HLA-A and HLA-B alleles reportedly predicted accurately by TCR beta sequences. No immune exposure information besides CMV serostatus was available.

13 Jbeta primers and 60 Vbeta primers were used for the PCR. Method: immunoSEQ multiplex PCR; TCRdb's copy keeps in-frame clones and lacks some. The sample shows 160,000 or so clones, around 73% of them seen only once. The germline gives CDR1 SGHTA, CDR2 FQGTGA. With 2 bases removed from V and 5 bases from J, the gap between germline ends came to 6 bases. This CDR3 comprises 13 residues. Input material: PBMCs. The chain joins TRBV7-3 to TRBJ2-2; D unclear. The origin of this receptor is a male donor in good health and CMV-seronegative. This CDR3 reads CASSLGRTGELFF. The DNA of the CDR3 is TGTGCCAGCAGCTTAGGCCGTACCGGGGAGCTGTTTTTT. The full variable domain, its missing parts supplied by reference TRBV7-3 and TRBJ2-2, is GAGVSQTPSNKVTEKGKYVELRCDPISGHTALYWYRQSLGQGPEFLIYFQGTGAADDSGLPNDRFFAVRPEGSVSTLKIQRTERGDSAVYLCASSLGRTGELFFGEGSRLTVL.